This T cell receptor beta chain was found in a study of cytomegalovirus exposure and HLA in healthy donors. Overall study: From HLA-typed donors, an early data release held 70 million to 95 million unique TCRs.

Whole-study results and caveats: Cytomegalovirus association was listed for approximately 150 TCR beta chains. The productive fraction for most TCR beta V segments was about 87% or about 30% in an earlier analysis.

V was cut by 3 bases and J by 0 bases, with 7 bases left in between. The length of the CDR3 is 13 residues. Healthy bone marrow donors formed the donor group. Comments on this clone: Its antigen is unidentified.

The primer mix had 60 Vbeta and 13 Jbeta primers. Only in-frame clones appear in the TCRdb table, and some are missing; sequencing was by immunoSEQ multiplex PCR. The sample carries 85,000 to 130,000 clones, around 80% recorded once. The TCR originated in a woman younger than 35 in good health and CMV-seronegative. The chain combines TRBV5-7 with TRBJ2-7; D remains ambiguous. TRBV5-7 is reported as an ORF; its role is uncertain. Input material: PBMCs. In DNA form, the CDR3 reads TGTGCCAGCAGCTGGGCATTCTCCTACGAGCAGTACTTC. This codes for CASSWAFSYEQYF.